One and the same sample provided the 24 T cell receptor beta chains below, sequenced in a study of T cells after yellow fever vaccination. TCRdb re-called the 5' RACE reads through MiXCR, storing one row per CDR3 protein. The repertoire holds about 150,000 distinct CDR3 sequences, about 6.2% seen once, with 0.55% to 0.7% in the top ten. Source: CD4+ T cells sorted from PBMCs, taken 10 days after the yellow fever booster vaccination. All receptors derive from a man between 25 and 39 years old who received the YFV17D yellow fever vaccine.

About this clonotype itself: A much larger clone is a single base away; this may be a read error. The CDR3 here is CASSLGPSGPYNGQFF. CDR3 sequence (DNA): TGTGCCAGCAGCTTGGGTCCTAGCGGCCCTTACAATGGGCAGTTCTTC. The chain is built from TRBV5-6 and TRBJ2-1, with 7 bases matching TRBD2. Germline CDR1 SGHDT, CDR2 YYEEEE. The CDR3 has 16 residues.

This clonotype was counted ten times or more. The chain is built from TRBV18 and TRBJ1-2; 8 nucleotides line up with TRBD1. Germline trimming cut 3 bases from V and 4 bases from J; bases unmatched to any gene: 10. The CDR3 covers 16 residues. The germline V gene encodes CDR1 KGHSH and CDR2 LQKENI. The CDR3 reads CASSPGPGQESYGYTF. CDR3 DNA sequence: TGTGCCAGCTCACCGGGGCCGGGACAGGAGTCCTATGGCTACACCTTC.

This clonotype turned up a few times. The chain joins TRBV7-9 to TRBJ2-3; D gene unclear. With 5 bases removed from V and 6 bases from J, the gap between germline ends came to 9 bases. The CDR3 extends over 12 amino acids. CDR1 SEHNR and CDR2 FQNEAQ come from the germline V gene (reference sequence). This CDR3 reads CASSRDADTQYF. The CDR3 DNA sequence: TGTGCCAGCAGCCGTGACGCGGATACGCAGTATTTT.

This clonotype came up a few times. V gene TRBV4-3 combines with J gene TRBJ2-3; 13 positions agree with TRBD2. The CDR3 sequence is 16 residues long. The germline V gene has CDR1 LGHNA and CDR2 YSLEER. The V gene end was trimmed by 4 bases and the J gene end by 8 bases; junction bases not matched to a gene: 9. The CDR3 sequence: CASSLGTSGIGSTQYF. Written as DNA, the CDR3 is TGCGCCAGCAGCCTAGGGACTAGCGGGATTGGGAGTACGCAGTATTTT.

This clonotype was picked up many times. V gene TRBV7-2 combines with J gene TRBJ2-7, with D uncertain. V was clipped by 5 bases and J by 4 bases, with 9 bases between them. Germline V CDR1 and CDR2: SGHTA, FQGNSA. There are 12 residues in the CDR3. The CDR3 here is CASSRDRYEQYF. CDR3 DNA: TGTGCCAGCAGCCGTGATAGGTACGAGCAGTACTTC.

This clonotype was picked up many times. The chain carries TRBV7-6 and TRBJ2-5; 7 nucleotides agree with TRBD2. This CDR3 region has 12 residues. The germline V gene has CDR1 SGHVS and CDR2 FNYEAQ. V shed 5 bases, J shed 7 bases, and the junction held 4 bases outside the gene matches. CDR3 residues: CASSGTTPTQYF. In DNA, the CDR3 is TGTGCCAGCAGCGGGACTACCCCGACCCAGTACTTC.

This clonotype was seen many times. The rearrangement links TRBV7-2 to TRBJ1-2, with D unclear. Germline V gene lookup returns CDR1 SGHTA and CDR2 FQGNSA. V lost 0 bases and J 6 bases, leaving 14 bases between the germline ends. The CDR3 totals 15 residues. The CDR3 sequence: CASSLALVDSHGYTF. The CDR3, as DNA: TGTGCCAGCAGCTTAGCACTGGTGGATTCTCATGGCTACACCTTC.

There are many counts of this clonotype. The chain recombines TRBV24-1 with TRBJ2-5; TRBD1 or TRBD2 may be the D gene (6 bases each). The CDR3 spans 15 residues. Germline CDR1 reads KGHDR; CDR2 reads SFDVKD. The V gene lost 0 bases and the J gene lost 5 bases, with 12 bases spanning the gap. The CDR3 DNA reads TGTGCCACCAGTGATTTGCAAGGGGGAGGTGAGACCCAGTACTTC. Translating it yields CATSDLQGGGETQYF.

In regard to this clonotype: Just one base apart from a much larger clone, this may be a read error. The rearrangement links TRBV11-2 to TRBJ2-5, with 11 positions matching TRBD2. After removal of 1 base from V and 5 bases from J, the junction contained 6 bases not matched to a gene. The V gene's germline CDR1 is SGHAT and CDR2 FQNNGV. This CDR3 contains 16 residues. CDR3 loop: CASSLVSSGGSETQYF. CDR3 coding DNA: TGTGCCAGCAGCTTAGTCTCTAGCGGGGGGTCGGAGACCCAGTACTTC.

This clonotype showed up many times. The rearrangement links TRBV10-2 to TRBJ1-1; no clear D gene. The CDR3 runs 17 residues. Germline values: CDR1 WSHSY, CDR2 SAAADI. V lost 6 bases and J lost 1, with 21 bases in between. The CDR3 sequence is CASRDPSGSASNTEAFF. In DNA form, the CDR3 reads TGCGCCAGCAGAGATCCATCAGGTTCAGCATCGAACACTGAAGCTTTCTTT.

The V gene is TRBV7-2, the J gene TRBJ2-2; 10 positions agree with TRBD2. From germline, CDR1 is SGHTA and CDR2 FQGNSA. Trimming took 4 bases from V and 0 from J; bases not matched to a gene: 2. This CDR3 spans 16 amino acids. CDR3 in amino acids: CASSCTSGANTGELFF. DNA for the CDR3: TGTGCCAGCAGCTGTACTAGCGGGGCGAACACCGGGGAGCTGTTTTTT.

This clonotype was recorded at least ten times. This rearrangement joins TRBV7-6 to TRBJ2-7; perhaps TRBD2 as D (6 bases). Trimming removed 5 bases from V and 3 bases from J, with 20 bases in between. CDR3 size: 16 residues. From germline, CDR1 is SGHVS and CDR2 FNYEAQ. CDR3 DNA: TGTGCCAGCAGCCGTATCAGGGACTCCGTGAACTACGAGCAGTACTTC. Amino acid sequence: CASSRIRDSVNYEQYF. The variable domain in full, with the rest retrieved from reference TRBV7-6 and TRBJ2-7, is GAGVSQSPRYKVTKRGQDVALRCDPISGHVSLYWYRQALGQGPEFLTYFNYEAQQDKSGLPNDRFSAERPEGSISTLTIQRTEQRDSAMYRCASSRIRDSVNYEQYFGPGTRLTVT.

This clonotype was recorded a few times. The J gene is TRBJ2-1, the V gene TRBV5-1, with D uncertain. This CDR3 spans 14 amino acids. The germline V gene has CDR1 SGHRS and CDR2 YFSETQ. V lost 2 bases to trimming and J lost 6 bases, with 12 bases between them. For the CDR3, the DNA is TGCGCCAGCAGCTTCCAAACAGACTCCAATGAGCAGTTCTTC. It codes for CASSFQTDSNEQFF.

The V call is TRBV7-2, the J call TRBJ2-1, with 9 nucleotides matching TRBD2. CDR3 length: 16 residues. Unmatched junction bases numbered 10, after V lost 4 bases and J lost 6 bases. Germline assignment: CDR1 SGHTA and CDR2 FQGNSA. This chain's CDR3 is CASSSRMPSGTNEQFF. The CDR3 DNA reads TGTGCCAGCAGCTCTAGGATGCCTAGCGGGACCAATGAGCAGTTCTTC.

This clonotype was seen at least ten times. The chain employs TRBV3-1 and TRBJ2-3; TRBD1 matches 8 bases. CDR3 length: 16 amino acids. The germline V gene has CDR1 LGHDT and CDR2 YNNKEL (reference sequence). J gave up 4 bases and V 3 bases, and 9 bases lay outside the gene matches. The CDR3 sequence: CASSHSPGGGADTQYF. The DNA for the CDR3 is TGTGCCAGCAGCCACTCCCCAGGGGGCGGCGCAGATACGCAGTATTTT.

Many counts were recorded for this clonotype. The chain links TRBV7-6 to TRBJ2-7; TRBD2 agrees at 9 bases. V shed 5 bases, J shed 5 bases, and the junction held 10 bases outside the gene matches. The germline V gene encodes CDR1 SGHVS and CDR2 FNYEAQ. The CDR3 is made up of 15 amino acids. CDR3 DNA: TGTGCCAGCAGCCCAGGGACTAGCCAGGTTCACGAGCAGTACTTC. It specifies CASSPGTSQVHEQYF.

This clonotype was recorded many times. V is TRBV4-2 and J is TRBJ1-1; D call uncertain. CDR3 length: 14 amino acids. V lost 8 bases and J 1 base, leaving 14 bases between the germline ends. Germline V gene lookup returns CDR1 LGHNA and CDR2 YNFKEQ. CDR3 loop: CASSKAGQNTEAFF. The CDR3 DNA reads as TGTGCCAGCTCGAAGGCAGGTCAGAACACTGAAGCTTTCTTT.

This clonotype was seen at least ten times. V gene TRBV19 combines with J gene TRBJ1-1; 7 bases are shared with TRBD1. V lost 6 bases and J lost 1; bases outside the gene matches: 5. Per germline, CDR1 LNHDA and CDR2 SQIVND (reference sequence). CDR3 length equals 14 residues. In DNA form, the CDR3 reads TGTGCCAGTAGGGGGGACAGATGGAACACTGAAGCTTTCTTT. This encodes CASRGDRWNTEAFF.

This clonotype came up many times. J is TRBJ1-4 and V is TRBV7-2; D unresolved. CDR1 is SGHTA and CDR2 is FQGNSA in the germline V gene. Trimming took 5 bases from V and 6 from J, leaving 19 bases between them. The CDR3 runs to 16 residues. The CDR3 sequence is CASSDHTTTRDEKLFF. The CDR3 DNA follows: TGTGCCAGCAGCGACCATACGACAACCCGGGATGAAAAACTGTTTTTT.

This clonotype occurred many times. V and J are TRBV5-1 and TRBJ2-7, with D tentatively TRBD1 (5 bases). CDR1 is SGHRS, CDR2 YFSETQ, per germline. The V end lost 2 bases, the J end lost 0 bases, and 9 bases lay between the germline ends. CDR3 length: 14 residues. The CDR3 sequence: CASSFIQGSYEQYF. The CDR3 nucleotides are TGCGCCAGCAGCTTTATCCAGGGCTCCTACGAGCAGTACTTC.

The sample holds many counts of this clonotype. This CDR3 reads CASSLGTGALAFF. CDR3 nucleotides: TGTGCCAGCAGTTTAGGGACAGGGGCTCTAGCTTTCTTT. The chain uses TRBV12-3 or TRBV12-4 and TRBJ1-1, with 9 nucleotides matching TRBD1. This CDR3 comprises 13 residues. V dropped 1 base and J dropped 10; count of bases not matched to a gene: 4.

This chain links TRBV3-1 with TRBJ1-5; D perhaps matches TRBD1 (5 bases). The CDR3 covers 16 residues. V was clipped by 1 base and J by 1 base, with 11 bases between them. Germline lookup yields CDR1 LGHDT and CDR2 YNNKEL (reference sequence). The chain's CDR3 is CASSQAIEGSNQPQHF. DNA of the CDR3: TGTGCCAGCAGCCAAGCGATAGAGGGGAGCAATCAGCCCCAGCATTTT.

Many counts were recorded for this clonotype. J is TRBJ1-2 and V is TRBV7-8, with D perhaps TRBD1 (5 bases). The germline V gene encodes CDR1 SGHVS and CDR2 FQNEAQ. Trimming stripped 6 bases from V and 2 bases from J, with 10 bases between. This CDR3 has 13 residues. CDR3 in DNA: TGTGCCAGCAGTTTGGACAACAACTATGGCTACACCTTC. It translates to CASSLDNNYGYTF.

As for this clonotype: A much larger clone sits a single nucleotide away, making a read error possible. V gene TRBV5-1 combines with J gene TRBJ2-7; D is ambiguous. Germline assignment: CDR1 SGHRS and CDR2 YFSETQ. The CDR3 sequence is 14 residues long. The V gene lost 1 base and the J gene lost 6 bases, with 14 bases spanning the gap. The CDR3 region has the DNA TGCGCCAGCAGCTTGAGTCCTCATAAGGGCGAGCAGTACTTC. This gives the protein CASSLSPHKGEQYF. Combining the CDR3 with reference TRBV5-1 and TRBJ2-7 gives the whole variable domain KAGVTQTPRYLIKTRGQQVTLSCSPISGHRSVSWYQQTPGQGLQFLFEYFSETQRNKGNFPGRFSGRQFSNSRSEMNVSTLELGDSALYLCASSLSPHKGEQYFGPGTRLTVT.